The 21 T cell receptor beta chains presented below share a single source sample, sequenced in a study of control samples from healthy donors and cancer patients. Some clones are missing from TCRdb's copy, which holds only in-frame ones; the method was immunoSEQ multiplex PCR. The table shows some 140,000 clones, with roughly 94% occurring only once. What was sequenced was PBMCs. The receptors come from a man aged 60 to 75 with colorectal cancer.

The chain employs TRBV27 and TRBJ1-2; TRBD1 is a possible D gene (6 bases). Germline V gene lookup returns CDR1 MNHEY and CDR2 SMNVEV (reference sequence). Trimming shortened V by 4 bases and J by 4 bases, and 16 bases separated the two germline ends. The CDR3 is 15 amino acids. The CDR3 is CASSWGRGGGYGYTF. In DNA, the CDR3 is TGTGCCAGCAGTTGGGGGAGGGGGGGTGGCTATGGCTACACCTTC.

The chain links TRBV13 to TRBJ1-3; the D gene is possibly TRBD1 (5 bases). The length of the CDR3 is 16 residues. CDR1 and CDR2 from the germline V gene are PRHDT and FYEKMQ (reference sequence). Trimming shortened V by 4 bases and J by 7 bases, and 20 bases separated the two germline ends. The CDR3 DNA follows: TGTGCCAGCAGCTCCCCGGCGCTTGGGGCTGTCAACACCATATATTTT. Amino acid sequence: CASSSPALGAVNTIYF. The variable domain in full, with the rest retrieved from reference TRBV13 and TRBJ1-3, is AAGVIQSPRHLIKEKRETATLKCYPIPRHDTVYWYQQGPGQDPQFLISFYEKMQSDKGSIPDRFSAQQFSDYHSELNMSSLELGDSALYFCASSSPALGAVNTIYFGEGSWLTVV.

The J gene is TRBJ2-7, the V gene TRBV6-5, with TRBD1 identical over 10 bases. J lost 4 bases, V lost 8 bases, and 11 bases had no gene match. The germline CDR1 and CDR2 sequences are MNHEY and SVGAGI. This CDR3 comprises 15 residues. In DNA form, the CDR3 reads TGTGCCAGCGAAGGACAGGGGGACAAATTTTACGAGCAGTACTTC. This gives the protein CASEGQGDKFYEQYF.

The rearrangement joins TRBV6-1 to TRBJ2-7; perhaps TRBD1 as D (7 bases). V shed 3 bases and J shed 3 bases, with 9 bases lying between them. This CDR3 spans 13 amino acids. CDR1 and CDR2 (germline): MNHNS, SASEGT. CDR3 sequence reads: CASSDQGGYEQYF. In DNA form, the CDR3 reads TGTGCCAGCAGTGACCAGGGGGGCTACGAGCAGTACTTC.

The CDR3 DNA sequence: TGTGCCTGGAGTGTACCCCGGGGGCACACTGAAGCTTTCTTT. Translating it yields CAWSVPRGHTEAFF. The rearrangement joins TRBV30 to TRBJ1-1; weak D call: TRBD1 (6 bases). V was shortened by 0 bases and J by 3 bases, with 11 bases between the two germline ends. Germline V gene data show CDR1 as GTSNPN and CDR2 as SVGIG (reference sequence). The CDR3 runs to 14 residues.

The V gene is TRBV14, the J gene TRBJ2-1, with D hard to call. The CDR3 consists of 12 residues. The germline CDR1 and CDR2 sequences are SGHDN and FVKESK. Deletions cut 0 bases from V and 9 bases from J, with 6 bases between. CDR3 nucleotide sequence: TGTGCCAGCAGCCAAGATCGAGGTGAGCAGTTCTTC. Its protein is CASSQDRGEQFF.

The chain has TRBV4-1 and TRBJ2-3; 9 bases are shared with TRBD2. The CDR3 has 17 residues. Germline CDR1 MGHRA, CDR2 YSYEKL. After removal of 0 bases from V and 2 bases from J, the junction contained 6 bases not matched to a gene. The DNA for the CDR3 is TGCGCCAGCAGCCAAGAAAAGCTAGCGGGGCTCACAGATACGCAGTATTTT. Amino acids: CASSQEKLAGLTDTQYF.

The rearrangement links TRBV6-5 to TRBJ1-6; D ambiguous. CDR3 size: 12 residues. Germline V gene sequence: CDR1 MNHEY, CDR2 SVGAGI. Trimming pared 2 bases from V and 8 bases from J, leaving 4 bases between. DNA of the CDR3: TGTGCCAGCAGTTACCCCGATTCACCCCTCCACTTT. It yields the protein CASSYPDSPLHF.

V is TRBV7-6 and J is TRBJ1-5, with a tentative D call TRBD1 (6 bases). The germline CDR1 and CDR2 sequences are SGHVS and FNYEAQ. V dropped 2 bases and J dropped 6 bases, with 14 bases sitting between them. The CDR3 has 15 amino acids. Written as DNA, the CDR3 is TGTGCCAGCAGCTTAAAGTGGCAGGGGAGTCAGCCCCAGCATTTT. This sequence encodes CASSLKWQGSQPQHF.

The rearrangement links TRBV6-2 or TRBV6-3 to TRBJ2-5; the D gene could be TRBD1 or TRBD2 (5 bases each). Trimming took 5 bases from V and 1 from J, leaving 11 bases between them. This CDR3 region has 14 residues. Germline loops: CDR1 MNHEY, CDR2 SVGEGT. CDR3 residues: CASSPGTIQETQYF. The CDR3 nucleotides are TGTGCCAGCAGTCCGGGGACCATCCAAGAGACCCAGTACTTC.

The chain recombines TRBV5-1 with TRBJ1-2, with 7 bases identical to TRBD1. V dropped 3 bases and J dropped 2; count of bases not matched to a gene: 7. Germline CDR1 and CDR2: SGHRS and YFSETQ. The CDR3 sequence is 15 residues long. The CDR3 here is CASSWARDRNYGYTF. DNA of the CDR3: TGCGCCAGCAGCTGGGCCAGGGACAGAAACTATGGCTACACCTTC.

Written as DNA, the CDR3 is TGTGCCTGGAGTAAGTGGGGGGGCGAGAATGAGCAGTTCTTC. This translates into CAWSKWGGENEQFF. The V and J genes are TRBV30 and TRBJ2-1; D is perhaps TRBD2 (7 bases). CDR1 is GTSNPN and CDR2 is SVGIG in the germline V gene (reference sequence). The CDR3 spans 14 residues. Trimming cost V 2 bases and J 7 bases, with 15 bases left between them.

The V gene is TRBV30, the J gene TRBJ1-1; no reliable D call. This CDR3 comprises 11 residues. CDR1 is GTSNPN, CDR2 SVGIG, per germline (reference sequence). Trimming left V 7 bases short and J 5 bases short, with 11 bases between. In DNA, the CDR3 is TGTGCCTTCACTGCCGGGACTGAAGCTTTCTTT. Protein: CAFTAGTEAFF.

This chain connects TRBV5-4 to TRBJ1-1; TRBD1 might be the D (5 bases). The V and J ends lost 2 bases and 3 bases respectively, with 11 bases between them. The germline V gene has CDR1 SGHNT and CDR2 YYREEE (reference sequence). The CDR3 has 14 residues. CDR3 protein: CASSFGVGDTEAFF. The CDR3 DNA sequence: TGTGCCAGCAGCTTCGGGGTGGGGGACACTGAAGCTTTCTTT.

The CDR3 DNA sequence: TGCGCCAGCAGCCAAGGGTTCCTCAATCAGCCCCAGCATTTT. It codes for CASSQGFLNQPQHF. The chain uses TRBV4-1 and TRBJ1-5; no reliable D call. The germline V and J ends were trimmed by 1 base and 3 bases, with 7 bases remaining between them. The CDR3 runs to 14 residues. From germline, CDR1 is MGHRA and CDR2 YSYEKL.

The chain uses TRBV19 and TRBJ2-3; no clear D gene. Germline CDR1 reads LNHDA; CDR2 reads SQIVND (reference sequence). This CDR3 region has 14 residues. V was clipped by 5 bases and J by 0 bases, with 9 bases between them. The CDR3 sequence is CASSYRTSTDTQYF. The CDR3 region has the DNA TGTGCCAGTAGTTACCGAACTAGCACAGATACGCAGTATTTT.

The chain employs TRBV12-3 or TRBV12-4 and TRBJ1-6; maybe TRBD1 (6 bases). V was cut by 4 bases and J by 8 bases, with 9 bases left in between. The length of the CDR3 is 13 residues. The CDR3 DNA reads as TGTGCCAGCAGTTCTACAGGGTATTCACCCCTCCACTTT. Protein product: CASSSTGYSPLHF.

This chain joins TRBV3-1 (or the pseudogene TRBV3-2) and TRBJ2-7; 13 positions match TRBD2. Per germline, CDR1 LGHDT and CDR2 YNNKEL (reference sequence). The CDR3 consists of 15 residues. Unmatched junction bases numbered 5, after V lost 7 bases and J lost 2 bases. In nucleotides, the CDR3 is TGTGCCAGCACGGGAGGGACTAGCGGGACCTACGAGCAGTACTTC. Amino acid sequence: CASTGGTSGTYEQYF.

This clone was seen only once. The CDR3 DNA reads TGTGCCACCCAAGAAGGGGCTGGGGCCAACGTCCTGACTTTC. This encodes CATQEGAGANVLTF. J is TRBJ2-6 and V is TRBV10-3, with D tentatively TRBD1 (5 bases). Trimming left V 10 bases short and J 2 bases short, with 12 bases between. CDR3 length equals 14 residues. Germline V gives CDR1 ENHRY, CDR2 SYGVKD.

This clone was counted a few times. The chain has TRBV5-1 and TRBJ2-3, with no clear D. The length of the CDR3 is 11 residues. V lost 0 bases and J 4 bases, leaving 0 bases between the germline ends. Germline-derived CDR1 and CDR2 are SGHRS and YFSETQ. CDR3 region: CASSLADTQYF. The CDR3 DNA sequence: TGCGCCAGCAGCTTGGCAGATACGCAGTATTTT.

This clone appeared once. One junction end does not reproduce the germline sequence, and a read error may be involved. The identical CDR3 is also encoded by other nucleotide sequences in the sample. V and J are TRBV3-1 (or the pseudogene TRBV3-2) and TRBJ2-5; D is undetermined. Germline V gives CDR1 LGHDT, CDR2 YNNKEL (reference sequence). The CDR3 is made up of 14 amino acids. The CDR3 nucleotides read TGCGCCAGCAGCCAAGATATAGGTCGAGAGACCCAGTACTTC. This translates into CASSQDIGRETQYF.